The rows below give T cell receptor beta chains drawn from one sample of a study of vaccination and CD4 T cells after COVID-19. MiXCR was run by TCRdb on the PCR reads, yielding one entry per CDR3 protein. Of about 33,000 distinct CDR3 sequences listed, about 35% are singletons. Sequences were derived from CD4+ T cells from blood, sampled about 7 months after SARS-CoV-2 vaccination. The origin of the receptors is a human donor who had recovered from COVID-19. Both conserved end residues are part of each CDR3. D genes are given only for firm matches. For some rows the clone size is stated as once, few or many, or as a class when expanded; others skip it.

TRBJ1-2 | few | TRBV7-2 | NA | CASSPDSYYGYTF | TGTGCCAGCAGCCCGGACAGCTACTATGGCTACACCTTC
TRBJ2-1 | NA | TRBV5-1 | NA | CASSLETSGFKYNEQFF | TGCGCCAGCAGCTTGGAAACCTCGGGATTCAAATACAATGAGCAGTTCTTC
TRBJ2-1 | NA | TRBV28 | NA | CASYSHWGQDGSYNEQFF | TGTGCCAGCTATTCCCACTGGGGCCAGGATGGCTCCTACAATGAGCAGTTCTTC
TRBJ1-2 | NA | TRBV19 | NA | CASSIAGDRYTF | TGTGCCAGTAGTATAGCAGGGGATCGCTACACCTTC
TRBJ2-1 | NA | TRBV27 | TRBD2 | CASSGRPFEQFF | TGTGCCAGCAGCGGGAGGCCTTTTGAGCAGTTCTTC
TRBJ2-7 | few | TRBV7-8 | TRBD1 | CASSTLSTGAYEQYF | TGTGCCAGCAGCACCCTCTCGACAGGGGCCTACGAGCAGTACTTC
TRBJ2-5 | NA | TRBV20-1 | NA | CSARERRLGETQYF | TGCAGTGCTAGAGAGCGGAGGTTAGGGGAGACCCAGTACTTC
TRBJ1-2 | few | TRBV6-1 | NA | CASSDRGQKAVYGYTF | TGTGCCAGCAGTGATCGGGGCCAGAAAGCGGTCTATGGCTACACCTTC
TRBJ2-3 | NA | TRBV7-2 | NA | CASSQDRGDTQYF | TGTGCCAGCAGCCAAGATCGTGGGGATACGCAGTATTTT
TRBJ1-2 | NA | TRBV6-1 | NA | CASSEYVQDYGYTF | TGTGCCAGCAGTGAATATGTACAGGATTATGGCTACACCTTC
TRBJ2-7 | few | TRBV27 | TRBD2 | CASSLRTSGRSYEQYF | TGTGCCAGCAGTTTACGGACTAGCGGGAGGAGCTACGAGCAGTACTTC
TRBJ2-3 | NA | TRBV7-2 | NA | CASSFPTRGLRDTQYF | TGTGCCAGCAGCTTTCCTACTAGGGGGTTACGGGATACGCAGTATTTT
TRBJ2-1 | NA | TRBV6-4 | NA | CASSEGASDYNEQFF | TGTGCCAGCAGTGAGGGGGCTAGCGACTACAATGAGCAGTTCTTC
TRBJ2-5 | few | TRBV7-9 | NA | CASTQTQRGQETQYF | TGTGCCAGCACCCAGACCCAGCGTGGGCAAGAGACCCAGTACTTC
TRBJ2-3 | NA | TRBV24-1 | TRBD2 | CASYADSLPSSGNNDDTQYF | TGTGCCTCCTACGCGGATTCTCTCCCGTCTAGCGGGAACAACGACGATACGCAGTATTTT
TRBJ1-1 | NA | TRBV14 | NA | CASSQEMGNTEAFF | TGTGCCAGCAGCCAAGAGATGGGGAACACTGAAGCTTTCTTT
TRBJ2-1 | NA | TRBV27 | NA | CASSAWYNEQFF | TGTGCCAGCAGTGCCTGGTACAATGAGCAGTTCTTC
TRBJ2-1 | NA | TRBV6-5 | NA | CASSSLEGSSYNEQFF | TGTGCCAGCAGTTCCCTAGAGGGGAGCTCCTACAATGAGCAGTTCTTC
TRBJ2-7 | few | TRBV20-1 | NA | CSARARDSGGYEQYF | TGCAGTGCTAGAGCCCGGGACTCTGGGGGCTACGAGCAGTACTTC
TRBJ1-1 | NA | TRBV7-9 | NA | CASSLEGNTEAFF | TGTGCCAGCAGCTTAGAAGGGAACACTGAAGCTTTCTTT
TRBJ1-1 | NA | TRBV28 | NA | CASSLSPGGTEAFF | TGTGCCAGCAGTTTATCCCCGGGGGGGACTGAAGCTTTCTTT
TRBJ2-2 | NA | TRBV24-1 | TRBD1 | CATSEDRDAGELFF | TGTGCCACCAGTGAGGACAGGGATGCCGGGGAGCTGTTTTTT
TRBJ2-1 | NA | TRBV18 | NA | CASSPFAGNNEQFF | TGTGCCAGCTCACCCTTTGCGGGAAACAATGAGCAGTTCTTC
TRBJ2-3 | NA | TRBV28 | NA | CATGEQGLATDTQYF | TGTGCCACTGGAGAACAGGGTCTTGCGACAGATACGCAGTATTTT
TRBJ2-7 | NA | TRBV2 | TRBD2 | CASSDSGGSYEQYF | TGTGCCAGCAGCGACTCGGGGGGCTCCTACGAGCAGTACTTC
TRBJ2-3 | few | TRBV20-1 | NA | CSARNDQGRQDTQYF | TGCAGTGCTAGAAACGACCAGGGGAGGCAAGATACGCAGTATTTT
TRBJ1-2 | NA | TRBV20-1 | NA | CSAKVPGPRNYGYTF | TGCAGTGCTAAAGTGCCAGGCCCCAGGAACTATGGCTACACCTTC
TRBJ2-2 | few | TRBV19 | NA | CASSGQGGNTGELFF | TGTGCCAGTAGTGGGCAAGGGGGAAACACCGGGGAGCTGTTTTTT
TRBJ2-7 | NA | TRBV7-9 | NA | CASSHTTGRKIDEQYF | TGTGCCAGCAGCCACACCACTGGGAGGAAGATCGACGAGCAGTACTTC
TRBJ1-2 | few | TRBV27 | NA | CASSLSIQAPGYTF | TGTGCCAGCAGTTTAAGTATACAGGCCCCTGGCTACACCTTC
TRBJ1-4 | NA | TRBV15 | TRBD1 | CATSSGTGGEKLFF | TGTGCCACCAGCAGTGGGACAGGTGGGGAAAAACTGTTTTTT
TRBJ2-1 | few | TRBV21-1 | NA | CASSKVWTRGSSYNEQFF | TGTGCCAGCAGCAAAGTATGGACTAGGGGCAGCTCCTACAATGAGCAGTTCTTC
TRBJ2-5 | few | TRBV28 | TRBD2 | CASRSGSLQETQYF | TGTGCCAGCCGTAGCGGGAGTCTGCAGGAGACCCAGTACTTC
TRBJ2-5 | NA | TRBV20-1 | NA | CSAMSDITQTQYF | TGCAGTGCCATGTCGGACATCACCCAGACCCAGTACTTC
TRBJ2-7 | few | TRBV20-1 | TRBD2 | CSASPLLAGLYEQYF | TGCAGTGCTAGCCCCCTGCTAGCGGGACTCTACGAGCAGTACTTC
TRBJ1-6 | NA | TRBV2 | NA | CASSGGRPSVKPLHF | TGTGCCAGCAGTGGGGGACGGCCGTCTGTTAAACCCCTCCACTTT
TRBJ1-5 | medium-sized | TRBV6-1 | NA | CASSARGVGGQPQHF | TGTGCCAGCAGTGCCCGAGGGGTTGGGGGTCAGCCCCAGCATTTT
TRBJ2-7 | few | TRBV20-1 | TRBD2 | CSVRDTGTSLHEQYF | TGCAGTGTCCGCGACACCGGGACTAGTCTCCACGAGCAGTACTTC
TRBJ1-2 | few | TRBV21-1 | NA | CASSKAGYGYTF | TGTGCCAGCAGCAAAGCGGGCTATGGCTACACCTTC
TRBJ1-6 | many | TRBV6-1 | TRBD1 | CASRSGGENSPLHF | TGTGCCAGCAGATCAGGGGGAGAAAATTCACCCCTCCACTTT
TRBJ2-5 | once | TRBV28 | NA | CASKGGETQYF | TGTGCCAGCAAGGGTGGGGAGACCCAGTACTTC
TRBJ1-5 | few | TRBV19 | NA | CASSMVSNQPQHF | TGTGCCAGTAGTATGGTTAGCAATCAGCCCCAGCATTTT
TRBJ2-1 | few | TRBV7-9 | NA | CASSSRGEQFF | TGTGCCAGCAGTTCTCGTGGGGAGCAGTTCTTC
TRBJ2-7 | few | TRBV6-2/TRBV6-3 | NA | CASSYTGPLYF | TGTGCCAGCAGTTACACAGGACCCTTGTACTTC
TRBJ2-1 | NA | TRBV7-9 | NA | CASSFGTGVSSGGYNEQFF | TGTGCCAGCAGCTTCGGGACAGGGGTTTCTAGCGGGGGGTACAATGAGCAGTTCTTC
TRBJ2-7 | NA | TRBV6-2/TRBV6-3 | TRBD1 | CASSYAYRGRKGEQYF | TGTGCCAGCAGTTACGCCTACAGGGGGCGAAAAGGCGAGCAGTACTTC
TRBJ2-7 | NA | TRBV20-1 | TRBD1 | CSARTGREQYF | TGCAGTGCTCGGACAGGACGCGAGCAGTACTTC
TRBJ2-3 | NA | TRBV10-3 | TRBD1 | CAISAGRGQDTQYF | TGTGCCATCAGTGCAGGCAGGGGGCAGGATACGCAGTATTTT
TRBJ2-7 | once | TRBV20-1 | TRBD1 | CSARGKGAPRDEQYF | TGCAGTGCTAGGGGGAAGGGGGCCCCCAGGGACGAGCAGTACTTC
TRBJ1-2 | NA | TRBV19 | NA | CASSIDGRLNGYTF | TGTGCCAGTAGTATAGATGGGCGTTTAAATGGCTACACCTTC
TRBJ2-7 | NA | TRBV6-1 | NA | CASRADRSGQYF | TGTGCCAGCAGGGCGGACAGATCAGGGCAGTACTTC
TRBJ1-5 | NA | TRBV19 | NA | CASSIRGLGNQPQHF | TGTGCCAGTAGTATTCGGGGGTTAGGGAATCAGCCCCAGCATTTT
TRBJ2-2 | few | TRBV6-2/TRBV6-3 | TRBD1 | CASSPGTATGELFF | TGTGCCAGCAGTCCCGGGACAGCCACCGGGGAGCTGTTTTTT
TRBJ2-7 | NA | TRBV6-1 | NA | CASAQGYHEQYF | TGTGCCAGCGCACAGGGTTACCACGAGCAGTACTTC